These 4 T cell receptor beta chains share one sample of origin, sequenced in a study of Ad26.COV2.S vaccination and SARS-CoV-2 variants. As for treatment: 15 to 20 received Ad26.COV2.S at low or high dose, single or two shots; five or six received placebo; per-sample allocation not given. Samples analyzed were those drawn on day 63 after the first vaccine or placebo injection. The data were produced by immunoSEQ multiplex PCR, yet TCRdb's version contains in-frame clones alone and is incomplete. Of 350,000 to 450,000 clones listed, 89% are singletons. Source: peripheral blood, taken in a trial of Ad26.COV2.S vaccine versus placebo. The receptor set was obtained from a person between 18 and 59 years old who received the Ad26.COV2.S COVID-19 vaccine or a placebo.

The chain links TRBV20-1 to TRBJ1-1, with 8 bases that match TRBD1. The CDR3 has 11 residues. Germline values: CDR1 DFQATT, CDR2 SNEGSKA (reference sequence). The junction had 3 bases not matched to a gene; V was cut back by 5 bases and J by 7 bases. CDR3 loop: CSARTGFEAFF. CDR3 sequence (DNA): TGCAGTGCTCGGACAGGGTTTGAAGCTTTCTTT.

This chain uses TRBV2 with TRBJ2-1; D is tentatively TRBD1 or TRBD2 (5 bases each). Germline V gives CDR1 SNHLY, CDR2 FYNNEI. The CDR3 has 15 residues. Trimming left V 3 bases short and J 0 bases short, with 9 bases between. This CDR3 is CASSEGTTSYNEQFF. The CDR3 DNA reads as TGTGCCAGCAGTGAGGGGACCACCTCCTACAATGAGCAGTTCTTC.

CDR3 DNA: TGTGCCAGCAGCCCGGACAGGGGGAGCTCCTACGAGCAGTACTTC. This translates into CASSPDRGSSYEQYF. This rearrangement joins TRBV28 to TRBJ2-7; 10 bases are shared with TRBD1. Trimming removed 6 bases from V and 0 bases from J; junction bases left unmatched: 5. The CDR3 has 15 amino acids. Germline V lookup: CDR1 MDHEN, CDR2 SYDVKM.

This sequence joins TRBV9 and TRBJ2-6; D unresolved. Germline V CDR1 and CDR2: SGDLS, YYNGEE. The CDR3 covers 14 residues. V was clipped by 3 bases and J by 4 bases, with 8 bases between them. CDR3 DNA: TGTGCCAGCAGCGCGGTCTGGGGGGCCAACGTCCTGACTTTC. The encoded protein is CASSAVWGANVLTF.